These 6 T cell receptor beta chains were all obtained from the same sample, sequenced in a study of neurological immune-mediated disorders. Each CDR3 protein is one row after TCRdb ran MiXCR on the 5' RACE reads. The sample lists about 59,000 distinct CDR3 sequences; about an eighth were seen once. The sample was PBMCs. The source of these receptors is a woman between 55 and 75 years old with HTLV-1-associated myelopathy (HAM/TSP).

This clonotype was recorded many times. J is TRBJ2-7 and V is TRBV12-3 or TRBV12-4; 9 bases line up with TRBD2. V dropped 6 bases and J dropped 3; count of bases not matched to a gene: 9. The CDR3 contains 15 residues. CDR3 DNA sequence: TGTGCCAGCAGAATTTCCGGGACTAGCCACTACGAGCAGTACTTC. It codes for CASRISGTSHYEQYF.

About this clonotype: Just one base apart from a much larger clone, this may be a read error. The chain combines TRBV20-1 with TRBJ2-7; 14 bases are shared with TRBD2. Germline loops: CDR1 DFQATT, CDR2 SNEGSKA (reference sequence). The CDR3 extends over 17 amino acids. The CDR3 loop reads CSSRDRLAGGFVGEQYF. The CDR3 DNA sequence: TGCAGTTCTAGAGATCGACTAGCGGGAGGGTTTGTGGGCGAGCAGTACTTC.

This clonotype has a count of ten or more. This chain uses TRBV12-3 or TRBV12-4 with TRBJ2-1; D is possibly TRBD1 (5 bases). CDR3 length: 12 residues. Trimming removed 6 bases at V and 15 bases at J, with 18 bases between. In DNA form, the CDR3 reads TGTGCCAGCAGGCTCACAGGCGCGGAGAGGTTCTTC. This sequence encodes CASRLTGAERFF.

This clonotype was found many times. V usage is TRBV20-1 and J usage is TRBJ2-1; 11 nucleotides agree with TRBD2. V shed 6 bases, J shed 8 bases, and the junction held 9 bases outside the gene matches. This CDR3 region has 14 residues. Germline assignment: CDR1 DFQATT and CDR2 SNEGSKA (reference sequence). CDR3 residues: CSAATTSGNHEQFF. CDR3 coding DNA: TGCAGTGCAGCCACGACTAGCGGGAATCATGAGCAGTTCTTC.

This clonotype was observed many times. V and J are TRBV6-1 and TRBJ2-2, with 13 nucleotides matching TRBD2. V was clipped by 6 bases and J by 5 bases; unmatched bases: 3. The CDR3 has 15 residues. Germline values: CDR1 MNHNS, CDR2 SASEGT. The CDR3 sequence is CASRKLAGGTGELFF. CDR3 coding DNA: TGTGCCAGCAGGAAACTAGCGGGAGGGACCGGGGAGCTGTTTTTT.

The V call is TRBV9, the J call TRBJ2-7, with TRBD2 matching 9 bases. This CDR3 region has 15 residues. Germline CDR1 and CDR2: SGDLS and YYNGEE. The V segment lost 4 bases and the J segment 5 bases; nucleotides outside the gene matches: 10. CDR3 DNA: TGTGCCAGCAGCCCAGGGGCGGGAGGGCGGAACGAGCAGTACTTC. This codes for CASSPGAGGRNEQYF.